This TCR beta chain was identified in a study of cytomegalovirus exposure and HLA in healthy donors. In the study overall: From HLA-typed donors, an early data release held about 92 million unique TCRs.

This clone has a handful of counts. Its antigen is as yet unknown. The V end was cut by 5 bases, the J end by 5 bases, with 14 bases between. The CDR3 totals 14 residues. Germline CDR1 and CDR2: SGHTA and FQGNSA. 13 Jbeta primers and 60 Vbeta primers were used for the PCR. Clones were read by immunoSEQ multiplex PCR, and TCRdb kept only the in-frame ones, dropping some. The repertoire includes 200,000 or so clones, 65% to 90% of them detected once, and 6.3% sits in the top ten. Findings and caveats of the study: For TCR beta chains, V- and J-gene trimming was later linked to a missense DCLRE1C variant. Fewer N-insertions than the approximately 700-donor mean were reportedly shown by an Asian-associated ancestry cluster in a later analysis.

At sampling all donors were nominally healthy, likely with unrecorded immune exposures. The chain joins TRBV7-2 to TRBJ2-3; weak D call: TRBD1 (6 bases). The TCR sequence derives from a man aged 40-49 years in good health and CMV-seropositive. Material for sequencing was PBMCs. CDR3 protein: CASSLGAAGDTQYF. DNA of the CDR3: TGTGCCAGCAGCCTGGGGGCAGCAGGAGATACGCAGTATTTT.